Here is one TCR beta chain with its context. This clonotype was observed at least ten times. Its antigen is not yet known. Qualities for individual bases were not recorded, and no much larger clone is one base off. The germline V gene gives CDR1 as ENHRY and CDR2 as SYGVKD. The CDR3, cysteine through phenylalanine, is 13 amino acids long. This entry keeps only the CDR3 DNA: 39 bases, framed from base 1. V loses 2 bases, J loses 0 bases, and the germline ends lie 4 bases apart. The data stem from a study of early T cells in non-severe SARS-CoV-2 infection (dated by TCRdb to about 2021). Regarding the study in general: TCR sequencing used bulk RNA from unsorted whole blood, so alpha and beta chains could not be paired. Study-level results and caveats: VDJdb matching was skewed toward anti-spike CD8 responses, so virus-specific expansions were likely underestimated and private and CD4 specificities were missed.

Library preparation used 5' RACE. TCRdb records NextSeq 500 as the sequencer. In the TCR library protocol, unique molecular identifiers were attached to individual cDNA molecules to correct for PCR bias and sequencing error. Both TCR alpha and beta chains were sequenced, and tight co-correlation was observed between alpha and beta sequence abundances in each sample. Per the authors' processing: Decombinator V4 was used to perform V gene, J gene and CDR3 annotation of TCR sequences. TCRs were defined as expanded if a significant change between any two time points was detected under a Poisson model with p below 0.0001. TCR abundances were normalised to the total number of TCRs sequenced per sample and were expressed as counts per million. TRAV1-2 paired with TRAJ12, TRAJ20 or TRAJ33 defined MAIT TCRs, while TRAV10 paired with TRAJ18 defined iNKT TCRs. VDJdb, accessed on 1 November 2021, was searched for TCRs annotated for CMV, EBV and SARS-CoV-2, and TCRs annotated for more than one antigen were excluded. TCRdb itself trimmed the public reads at Q25 with fastp, ran MiXCR and retained productive beta chains. Each entry is one CDR3 protein sequence, shown with its most common DNA and genes. These V and J calls rely on TCRdb rather than the paper's analysis. This sample has some 25,000 distinct CDR3 sequences in its table, and about 4.5% of those were observed once. The ten biggest clones cover 15% to 18% of the sample.

Set within a cohort of healthcare workers in London, UK, this nested case-control study involved weekly PCR testing of nasopharyngeal swabs along with blood sampling. Between 23 and 31 March 2020, the week of the UK lockdown, healthcare workers were enrolled and then followed up weekly for as long as 16 weeks. This receptor chain uses TRBV10-3 and TRBJ2-5, with the D gene call left open. The sample taken for sequencing was whole blood. The receptor was isolated from an adult who was a healthcare worker with PCR-confirmed SARS-CoV-2 infection or an uninfected control (not recorded which). The CDR3 sequence is CAISETDQETQYF. The nucleotides read TGTGCCATCAGTGAGACAGACCAAGAGACCCAGTACTTC.